These 27 T cell receptor beta chains share one sample of origin, sequenced in a study of Tregs in tolerant kidney transplant recipients. The protocol was immunoSEQ multiplex PCR, while the TCRdb copy is restricted to in-frame clones and leaves out a portion. The sample includes roughly 32,000 clones. Sequencing was performed on CD8+ T cells from blood, taken before the transplant. These receptors were collected from a human donor who received a combined kidney and bone marrow transplant.

With regard to this clone: The DNA ends 3 residues before the CDR3 does, and the rest of the CDR3 is filled in from the germline J gene. The chain joins TRBV7-6 to TRBJ1-1; D uncertain. Germline V lookup: CDR1 SGHVS, CDR2 FNYEAQ. The CDR3 consists of 14 residues. This chain's CDR3 is CASSPSPAADTAFF. The part of the CDR3 DNA that was read is TGTGCCAGCAGCCCTTCTCCCGCGGCTGATACA.

In regard to this clone: The read ends 3 residues early relative to the CDR3; the germline J gene fills the gap. The chain uses TRBV7-2 and TRBJ2-1, with a weak D call TRBD2 (6 bases). CDR1 and CDR2 from the germline V gene are SGHTA and FQGNSA. Trimming removed 0 bases at V and 2 bases at J, with 14 bases between. The CDR3 runs to 17 residues. CDR3 sequence reads: CASSLAAGGIPYNEQFF. The sequenced CDR3 bases are TGTGCCAGCAGCTTAGCAGCGGGTGGAATTCCCTACAATGAG.

CDR3 region: CASSLSPSGIYNEQFF. The sequenced part of the CDR3 DNA is TGTGCCAGCAGCTTATCCCCTAGCGGCATCTACAATGAG. The V and J genes are TRBV7-7 and TRBJ2-1, with 7 bases fitting TRBD2. The read falls 3 residues short of the CDR3 end, and the missing part is taken from the germline J gene. Germline-derived CDR1 and CDR2 are SSHAT and FNYEAQ (reference sequence). The J segment lost 3 bases and the V segment lost 2 bases, leaving 7 bases of the junction unmatched. The CDR3 contains 16 residues.

Concerning this clone: The CDR3 end falls 3 residues outside the read, so it is completed with the germline J gene. The chain couples TRBV7-9 to TRBJ2-5, with D perhaps matching TRBD1 (5 bases). The germline V and J ends were trimmed by 1 base and 2 bases, with 8 bases remaining between them. The germline V gene encodes CDR1 SEHNR and CDR2 FQNEAQ (reference sequence). CDR3 size: 14 residues. The CDR3 here is CASSLVGPQETQYF. The CDR3 bases that were read are TGTGCCAGCAGCTTAGTGGGGCCACAAGAGACC.

CDR3 residues: CASSLAGLAGGFTDTQYF. The sequenced part of the CDR3 DNA is TGTGCCAGCAGCTTAGCCGGCCTAGCGGGAGGGTTCACAGATACG. The chain links TRBV7-6 to TRBJ2-3, with TRBD2 identical over 12 bases. The read halts 3 residues ahead of the CDR3 end, with the missing end drawn from the germline J gene. The CDR3 length is 18 residues. The germline CDR1 and CDR2 sequences are SGHVS and FNYEAQ. The ends lost 0 bases at V and 2 bases at J; junction bases unmatched: 6.

Remarks on this clone: From the germline J gene comes the end of the CDR3, since the read stops 3 residues before it. The rearrangement joins TRBV19 to TRBJ2-7; TRBD2 matches at 15 bases. This CDR3 comprises 15 residues. Germline CDR1 reads LNHDA; CDR2 reads SQIVND (reference sequence). Trimming at V came to 7 bases and at J to 3 bases, leaving 4 bases not matched to a gene. CDR3 DNA (partial): TGTGCCAGTATGGGACTAGCGGGAGGTATCTACGAG. Protein product: CASMGLAGGIYE. The complete CDR3 protein is CASMGLAGGIYEQYF.

A note on this clone: Read coverage stops 3 residues before the CDR3 terminus; the germline J gene supplies the remainder. The J gene is TRBJ2-2, the V gene TRBV19, with TRBD1 identical over 8 bases. The CDR3 runs 15 residues. Germline-derived CDR1 and CDR2 are LNHDA and SQIVND (reference sequence). V dropped 8 bases and J dropped 8; count of bases not matched to a gene: 13. Partial CDR3 DNA: TGTGCCAGTCCCGACAGGGACAGGCATGCGGGGGAG. Residues: CASPDRDRHAGE. The CDR3, in full, reads CASPDRDRHAGELFF.

Comments on this clone: The read comes to an end 3 residues before the CDR3 does, leaving the germline J gene to fill in the end. This chain connects TRBV7-2 to TRBJ1-1, with D perhaps TRBD1 (6 bases). Germline CDR1 and CDR2: SGHTA and FQGNSA. Trimming left V 5 bases short and J 0 bases short, with 10 bases between. CDR3 length: 14 amino acids. This CDR3 reads CASSLGQLNTEAFF. The CDR3 bases that were read are TGTGCCAGCAGCCTGGGACAACTGAACACTGAA.

As for this clone: Coverage ceases 3 residues before the CDR3 finishes, and the germline J gene fills in the end. Other nucleotide sequences in the sample specify the same CDR3. V is TRBV7-9 and J is TRBJ2-5; 8 bases line up with TRBD1. This CDR3 comprises 14 residues. Germline V gene data show CDR1 as SEHNR and CDR2 as FQNEAQ (reference sequence). The ends lost 5 bases at V and 2 bases at J; junction bases unmatched: 4. CDR3 DNA, as far as it was read: TGTGCCAGCAGCGACCGGGACAGGCAAGAGACC. Translated, it gives CASSDRDRQET. The whole CDR3 sequence is CASSDRDRQETQYF.

As to this clone: One junction end does not reproduce the germline sequence, and a read error may be involved. The read is 3 residues too short to cover the CDR3 end, so that end is filled in from the germline J gene. V is TRBV19 and J is TRBJ2-2; D is perhaps TRBD2 (6 bases). The CDR3 runs to 17 residues. Germline assignment: CDR1 LNHDA and CDR2 SQIVND (reference sequence). CDR3 residues: CASSVDSGPVGTGELFF. Partial CDR3 DNA: TGTGCCAGTAGTGTAGATAGCGGTCCAGTTGGCACCGGGGAG.

Comments on this clone: The read terminates 3 residues ahead of where the CDR3 ends, so the germline J gene completes it. The chain employs TRBV29-1 and TRBJ1-2, with D perhaps TRBD1 (6 bases). CDR3 length equals 14 residues. Deletions cut 2 bases from V and 5 bases from J, with 15 bases between. Germline V gene sequence: CDR1 SQVTM, CDR2 ANQGSEA. CDR3 sequence reads: CSVEKTGHRYGYTF. CDR3 DNA (partial): TGCAGCGTTGAAAAGACGGGACACCGTTATGGC.

Note on this clone: The read finishes 3 residues shy of the CDR3 end, and the germline J gene is used to complete it. V is TRBV6-2 or TRBV6-3 and J is TRBJ2-7; 10 bases are shared with TRBD2. Germline V gene data show CDR1 as MNHEY and CDR2 as SVGEGT. With 4 bases clipped from V and 0 bases from J, the junction kept 6 bases outside the gene matches. The CDR3 totals 16 residues. CDR3 region: CASSFELAGISYEQYF. The sequenced part of the CDR3 DNA is TGTGCCAGCAGTTTTGAACTAGCGGGGATCTCCTACGAG.

A note on this clone: The read terminates 3 residues ahead of where the CDR3 ends, so the germline J gene completes it. The rearrangement links TRBV19 to TRBJ1-5; tentatively, D is TRBD1 (5 bases). The V gene's germline CDR1 is LNHDA and CDR2 SQIVND (reference sequence). CDR3 length: 17 amino acids. V lost 3 bases and J 6 bases, leaving 21 bases between the germline ends. Partial CDR3 DNA: TGTGCCAGTAGTATCGGGACGGACTACGTTCGGGGTCAGCCC. It is translated as CASSIGTDYVRGQP. The CDR3 in its entirety is CASSIGTDYVRGQPQHF.

In regard to this clone: The DNA ends 3 residues before the CDR3 does, and the rest of the CDR3 is filled in from the germline J gene. The gene calls are TRBV7-6 and TRBJ2-1; 8 nucleotides line up with TRBD2. CDR3 length equals 16 residues. The germline gives CDR1 SGHVS, CDR2 FNYEAQ. Unmatched junction bases numbered 10, after V lost 2 bases and J lost 7 bases. CDR3 amino acids: CASSLPAGEVGNEQFF. CDR3 bases read: TGTGCCAGCAGCTTACCAGCGGGAGAAGTTGGGAATGAG.

The CDR3 region is CASSEFGTGKLRQPQHF. The sequenced CDR3 bases are TGTGCCAGCAGTGAATTCGGGACAGGGAAACTACGCCAGCCC. V gene TRBV6-1 combines with J gene TRBJ1-5, with 9 positions matching TRBD1. The CDR3 goes on 3 residues after the read ends, and that part is filled in from the germline J gene. The V gene end was trimmed by 2 bases and the J gene end by 7 bases; junction bases not matched to a gene: 12. The CDR3 runs to 17 residues. The germline V gene encodes CDR1 MNHNS and CDR2 SASEGT.

Of note for this clone: The CDR3 end falls 3 residues outside the read, so it is completed with the germline J gene. The gene calls are TRBV20-1 and TRBJ2-7, with TRBD2 identical over 7 bases. CDR3 length equals 13 residues. V shed 6 bases and J 2 bases; nucleotides not matched to a gene: 7. The germline V gene encodes CDR1 DFQATT and CDR2 SNEGSKA (reference sequence). CDR3 sequence: CSAPWGGPYEQYF. The covered CDR3 bases are TGCAGTGCCCCCTGGGGGGGACCCTACGAG.

Concerning this clone itself: The missing CDR3 end, 3 residues past where the read stops, is filled in from the germline J gene. This chain joins TRBV19 and TRBJ2-7, with 8 bases fitting TRBD2. CDR1 is LNHDA and CDR2 is SQIVND in the germline V gene (reference sequence). This CDR3 is built from 17 residues. The V gene end was trimmed by 7 bases and the J gene end by 0 bases; junction bases not matched to a gene: 14. The sequenced CDR3 bases are TGTGCCAGTACTCCAGTCCATCCAGCGGGGGACTCCTACGAG. This gives the protein CASTPVHPAGDSYE. The full CDR3 reads CASTPVHPAGDSYEQYF.

As concerns this clone: The read ends 3 residues early relative to the CDR3; the germline J gene fills the gap. This sequence joins TRBV20-1 and TRBJ2-7, with 9 bases that match TRBD1. From germline, CDR1 is DFQATT and CDR2 SNEGSKA (reference sequence). The CDR3 is 14 amino acids. V lost 0 bases to trimming and J lost 4 bases; unmatched junction nucleotides: 4. The CDR3: CSARDRDRDYEQYF. CDR3 DNA (partial): TGCAGTGCTAGAGATCGGGACAGGGATTACGAG.

Points on this clone: The CDR3 extends 3 residues past the end of the read, so its final part is completed from the germline J gene. V usage is TRBV2 and J usage is TRBJ2-3; no clear D. CDR1 is SNHLY, CDR2 FYNNEI, per germline. The CDR3 extends over 10 amino acids. The sequenced CDR3 bases are TGTGCCAGCGTTAGGGCTGCG. It is translated as CASVRAA. The full CDR3 reads CASVRAAQYF.

In regard to this clone: With the read ending 3 residues before the CDR3 end, the germline J gene is used to fill in that end. The chain carries TRBV23-1 and TRBJ2-2; 7 positions match TRBD1. TRBV23-1 is classed as an ORF, of uncertain function. This CDR3 contains 16 residues. The V and J ends lost 8 bases and 7 bases, in that order; junction bases with no gene match: 16. The sequenced CDR3 bases are TGCGCCAGCGTACCGGGACAGAAGAGGGTGGGCGGGGAG. The encoded protein is CASVPGQKRVGGE. The complete CDR3 sequence is CASVPGQKRVGGELFF.

Turning to this clone: The CDR3 is cut off 3 residues early in the read; its end comes from the germline J gene. The chain joins TRBV19 to TRBJ1-5; 9 positions match TRBD1. The CDR3 spans 14 residues. Germline CDR1 is LNHDA and CDR2 is SQIVND (reference sequence). J lost 6 bases, V lost 7 bases, and 7 bases had no gene match. This CDR3 is CASKQGAGGQPQHF. The CDR3 bases that were read are TGTGCCAGTAAACAGGGGGCGGGGGGTCAGCCC.

Notes on this clone: The read terminates 3 residues ahead of where the CDR3 ends, so the germline J gene completes it. The V gene is TRBV7-2, the J gene TRBJ1-2, with 9 bases identical to TRBD1. This CDR3 has 12 amino acids. Germline V gene lookup returns CDR1 SGHTA and CDR2 FQGNSA. The CDR3 DNA, read in part, is TGTGCCAGCAGCTACGGACAGGGGGGC. Amino acid sequence: CASSYGQGG. The full CDR3 protein is CASSYGQGGYTF.

CDR3 in amino acids: CASSLRTALGNEQYF. Partial CDR3 DNA: TGTGCCAGCAGCTTAAGGACTGCGTTGGGAAACGAG. The chain has TRBV7-2 and TRBJ2-7, with D maybe TRBD2 (5 bases). The CDR3 end is not reached by the read, which stops 3 residues before it; the germline J gene fills it in. The germline CDR1 and CDR2 sequences are SGHTA and FQGNSA. The CDR3 totals 15 residues. V shed 2 bases and J shed 5 bases, with 16 bases lying between them.

Turning to this clone: The read is 3 residues too short to cover the CDR3 end, so that end is filled in from the germline J gene. This sequence joins TRBV7-6 and TRBJ2-1; 8 bases align to TRBD2. CDR3 length equals 13 residues. Germline assignment: CDR1 SGHVS and CDR2 FNYEAQ. After removal of 5 bases from V and 6 bases from J, the junction contained 3 bases not matched to a gene. CDR3 DNA, as far as it was read: TGTGCCAGCAGCCGGACTAGCTCCAATGAG. It yields the protein CASSRTSSNE. The full CDR3 reads CASSRTSSNEQFF.

Of note for this clone: The read gets to within 3 residues of the CDR3 end, and the germline J gene fills in the rest. V is TRBV19 and J is TRBJ2-1; TRBD1 might be the D (5 bases). The germline gives CDR1 LNHDA, CDR2 SQIVND (reference sequence). V was trimmed by 1 base and J by 7 bases, leaving 14 bases between them. The CDR3 is 15 residues long. The CDR3: CASSIVGAGWNEQFF. CDR3 bases read: TGTGCCAGTAGTATAGTAGGGGCTGGTTGGAATGAG.

About this clone itself: Coverage ceases 3 residues before the CDR3 finishes, and the germline J gene fills in the end. The genes are TRBV19 and TRBJ2-2; possible D gene TRBD1, 5 bases. CDR1 and CDR2 from the germline V gene are LNHDA and SQIVND (reference sequence). This CDR3 spans 17 amino acids. V dropped 6 bases and J dropped 0 bases, with 17 bases sitting between them. CDR3 DNA (partial): TGTGCCAGTAGCCATTATAGGGGTCTTTCGAACACCGGGGAG. It is translated as CASSHYRGLSNTGE. The whole CDR3 region reads CASSHYRGLSNTGELFF. Using reference TRBV19 and TRBJ2-2 for the parts outside the CDR3, the full variable domain is DGGITQSPKYLFRKEGQNVTLSCEQNLNHDAMYWYRQDPGQGLRLIYYSQIVNDFQKGDIAEGYSVSREKKESFPLTVTSAQKNPTAFYLCASSHYRGLSNTGELFFGEGSRLTVL.

To note about this clone: The read is 3 residues too short to cover the CDR3 end, so that end is filled in from the germline J gene. The V and J genes are TRBV5-1 and TRBJ1-2; D is unresolved. Germline V CDR1 and CDR2: SGHRS, YFSETQ. Trimming stripped 0 bases from V and 0 bases from J, with 9 bases between. This CDR3 contains 15 residues. The CDR3 DNA, read in part, is TGCGCCAGCAGCTTGGGTCACCTAGCTAACTATGGC. It specifies CASSLGHLANYG. The CDR3 reads in full as CASSLGHLANYGYTF.